A selection of T cell receptor beta chains follows, all from one sample in a study of vaccination and CD4 T cells after COVID-19. TCRdb ran MiXCR on the PCR reads and lists one entry per CDR3 protein. The data hold some 18,000 distinct CDR3 sequences, with 25% to 35% observed a single time. These receptors' antigens are unknown. The source material was cultured CD4+ T cells from blood. These receptors were collected from a human donor with COVID-19. The CDR3 runs from the conserved cysteine through the conserved F or W.

V gene	CDR3 length	CDR3 protein
TRBV27	15	CASRTVPLSNQPQHF
TRBV7-2	14	CASSLEVRSYEQYF
TRBV6-5	15	CASSFSRSPNAPLHF
TRBV11-2	15	CASSLLRSSGNTIYF
TRBV7-2	14	CASSLQLWNTEAFF
TRBV12-3/TRBV12-4	13	CASSLAGSNIQYF
TRBV27	15	CASRRERSANYGYTF
TRBV19	12	CASSATVDEQYF
TRBV5-5	14	CASFLRLQDYGYTF
TRBV18	17	CASSPKGTWDSNQPQHF
TRBV5-4	17	CASSLRGRSPTFYGYTF
TRBV6-5	15	CASSYFLGDTGPQHF
TRBV2	15	CASSERGAGGTEAFF
TRBV12-3/TRBV12-4	13	CASSLQGRTEAFF
TRBV6-5	17	CASSYSLAGGGDNEQFF
TRBV4-3	17	CASSQGGLAQITDTQYF
TRBV20-1	13	CSLTQGYGFGYTF
TRBV5-6	13	CASSLGPPEPLHF
TRBV2	16	CASSENVGGGNQPQHF
TRBV7-2	13	CASSPEPGYEQYF
TRBV30	18	CAWSVLLSGRRGQETQYF
TRBV21-1	14	CASSPPRTKDEQFF
TRBV6-1	15	CASSEGFRGSYGYTF
TRBV11-3	15	CASSLETGGFNEQFF
TRBV10-3	16	CAISEPPGQGAETQYF
TRBV6-1	14	CASSTDPSSYEQYF
TRBV2	18	CASSATGTGGNSNQPQHF
TRBV19	13	CASRGQGDSPLHF
TRBV28	15	CASSLRDKVRYGYTF
TRBV2	11	CASCVDNEQFF